The rows below give T cell receptor beta chains drawn from one sample of a study of molecular identifiers for immune sequencing clone quantification. TCRdb recomputed calls from the PCR reads with MiXCR, one row per CDR3 protein. The sample has roughly 93,000 distinct CDR3 sequences, roughly 20% seen once. Sequenced material: naive CD8+ T cells from blood, with Jurkat cell RNA spiked in. The receptors stem from a human donor in good health. Some libraries in this study had Jurkat cell RNA spiked in. CDR3s leave out the opening cysteine and the closing phenylalanine or tryptophan.

cdr3_length | v_call | cdr3_aa
13 | TRBV4-3 | ASSQDIGGQETQY
12 | TRBV5-4 | ASSSGTVPYEQY
15 | TRBV6-5 | ASSYPASGGTYNEQF
13 | TRBV27 | ASSFGTGSPETQC
11 | TRBV4-1 | ASSHGVAYEQY
14 | TRBV9 | ASSVGQGETTYEQY
16 | TRBV5-6 | ASSFSPTGGARNSPLH
13 | TRBV13 | ASSSDGQNTGELF
13 | TRBV5-6 | ASSVWTADDQPQH
11 | TRBV6-6 | ASSRTAQETQY
11 | TRBV19 | ASNSRDQETQY
11 | TRBV12-3/TRBV12-4 | ATGTGYTGELF
9 | TRBV20-1 | SADSAYEQY
13 | TRBV9 | ASSPDQGTNEKLF
10 | TRBV18 | ASSPYPPEAF
11 | TRBV20-1 | SALLRGAYEQY
12 | TRBV6-2/TRBV6-3 | ASSYSYSTGELF
15 | TRBV15 | ATSRDWTLAENNEQF
14 | TRBV20-1 | SAPIGPMDDNSPLH
13 | TRBV4-3 | ASSRTQDGARTIY
14 | TRBV6-1 | ASSDGQAITYYGYT
14 | TRBV7-9 | ASSPTSGGGPGELF
12 | TRBV6-5 | AGSYDTRGYVQY
13 | TRBV3-1 | ASSQGTGVGFGYT
14 | TRBV11-2 | ASRSRQGYEAGELF
13 | TRBV4-1 | ASSLADRVNEKLF
12 | TRBV29-1 | SVPGQMSTDTQY
14 | TRBV4-3 | ASSQDSGGGPTGYT
12 | TRBV5-3 | ASSSASGFYEQY
9 | TRBV28 | ASTRFDTQY
12 | TRBV4-3 | ASSQDSINYGYT
14 | TRBV2 | ASSATSGGGPDTQY
14 | TRBV4-3 | ASSQELLAGTDTQY
13 | TRBV2 | ASSDRRFSYQPQH
14 | TRBV5-1 | ASSRGQIISNQPQH
14 | TRBV2 | ASSEASGRARDTQY
11 | TRBV29-1 | SARDRDTYEQY
13 | TRBV6-2/TRBV6-3 | ASRRGQGATGELF
12 | TRBV6-5 | ASSYRGFYSPLH
10 | TRBV10-3 | AISVFGDEQY
12 | TRBV19 | ASSTSGGTDTQY
9 | TRBV2 | ASSVGYEQY
12 | TRBV12-3/TRBV12-4 | ASSLAGRTDTQY
14 | TRBV11-1 | ASSDDRAGGQETQY
14 | TRBV7-2 | ASSLGPMVGNQPQH
13 | TRBV6-5 | ASSYYGGAGNEQF
12 | TRBV4-3 | ASSRGVMAETQY
13 | TRBV12-3/TRBV12-4 | ASSPGEDRYTEAF